This is a list of T cell receptor beta chains from one sample in a study of Ad26.COV2.S vaccination and SARS-CoV-2 variants. The data were produced by immunoSEQ multiplex PCR, yet TCRdb's version contains in-frame clones alone and is incomplete. This sample has fewer than 900,000 clones, with around 90% found just once. The sequenced sample was peripheral blood, obtained in a trial of Ad26.COV2.S vaccine versus placebo. These receptors all come from a person aged 18-60 years who received the Ad26.COV2.S COVID-19 vaccine or a placebo. Each CDR3 is given with its conserved first and last residue. D genes are given only for firm matches. Clone size is given for some rows only: seen once, a few or many times, or a class if the clone is expanded.

J	D	size	V	DNA	CDR3
TRBJ2-3	NA	NA	TRBV3-1/TRBV3-2	TGTGCCAGCAGCCACGGGACACAGGGATCAGATACGCAGTATTTT	CASSHGTQGSDTQYF
TRBJ1-1	TRBD1	once	TRBV30	TGTGCCTGGTCCACAGGGGAAGGCACTGAAGCTTTCTTT	CAWSTGEGTEAFF
TRBJ2-7	NA	NA	TRBV29-1	TGCAGCGTTGGTACCCAGGACTACGAGCAGTACTTC	CSVGTQDYEQYF
TRBJ2-7	TRBD1	NA	TRBV5-1	TGCGCCAGCGGCCGGGACAGGGGATTCAACGAGCAGTACTTC	CASGRDRGFNEQYF
TRBJ2-6	NA	NA	TRBV7-9	TGTGCCAGCAGCTCTGAGATGGAGAGGGCCAACGTCCTGACTTTC	CASSSEMERANVLTF
TRBJ2-7	TRBD1	NA	TRBV6-6	TGTGCCAGCAGTCAGGGGGCCGAGCAGTACTTC	CASSQGAEQYF
TRBJ2-5	NA	NA	TRBV19	TGTGCCACAAAATTACGAGAGACCCAGTACTTC	CATKLRETQYF
TRBJ1-2	TRBD1	NA	TRBV2	TGTGCCAGCAGGGCCCGGGACAGCACGAACTATGGCTACACCTTC	CASRARDSTNYGYTF
TRBJ2-7	TRBD2	NA	TRBV7-2	TGTGCCAGCAGCTTGCGGCCTAGCGGGGGCTACGAGCAGTACTTC	CASSLRPSGGYEQYF
TRBJ1-2	TRBD1	once	TRBV19	TGTGCCAGTAGTATTTTAAACAGGGGGGAGAATGGCTACACCTTC	CASSILNRGENGYTF
TRBJ2-7	NA	NA	TRBV19	TGTGCCAGTAGTATAGGACAGCTGGCCGAGCAGTACTTC	CASSIGQLAEQYF
TRBJ1-5	NA	NA	TRBV1	TGCACCAGCAGCCGGCGGGACAAAGATAGCAATCAGCCCCAGCATTTT	CTSSRRDKDSNQPQHF
TRBJ2-1	NA	NA	TRBV10-3	TGTGCCCCCTCTGCGGCGACCCGGGACGAGCAGTTCTTC	CAPSAATRDEQFF
TRBJ2-1	NA	NA	TRBV6-5	TGTGCCAGCAGCGGAGGCGGTGATGAGCAGTTCTTC	CASSGGGDEQFF
TRBJ1-4	NA	NA	TRBV7-9	TGTGCCAGCAGCCCGACTGACCGTAATGAAAAACTGTTTTTT	CASSPTDRNEKLFF
TRBJ1-2	NA	NA	TRBV5-4	TGTGCCAGCAGCTTGGACCCGACTACCACATATGGCTACACCTTC	CASSLDPTTTYGYTF
TRBJ1-6	NA	NA	TRBV7-6	TGTGCCAGCAGCTTAGCTGGCAGGGAAAATTCACCCCTCCACTTT	CASSLAGRENSPLHF
TRBJ1-2	NA	NA	TRBV4-3	TGCGCCAGCAGCCAAGTCCCTAAAGGGGCGGGCTACACCTTC	CASSQVPKGAGYTF
TRBJ2-7	NA	NA	TRBV14	TGTGCCAGCAGCCTTTACGGAGGCCTCACCAGCGAGCAGTACTTC	CASSLYGGLTSEQYF
TRBJ1-1	NA	NA	TRBV5-1	TGCGCCAGCAGCTTACTATGGGGGAATGAAGCTTTCTTT	CASSLLWGNEAFF
TRBJ2-7	TRBD1	NA	TRBV4-1	TGCGCCAGCAGCCAAGAGGGGACAGTTAACTACGAGCAGTACTTC	CASSQEGTVNYEQYF
TRBJ2-7	NA	NA	TRBV15	TGTGCCACCAGCAGAGATGGGGGGCCGACCTACGAGCAGTACTTC	CATSRDGGPTYEQYF
TRBJ2-5	NA	once	TRBV6-2/TRBV6-3	TGTGCCAGCAGTTACCCGGCGACGGCCCAGTACTTC	CASSYPATAQYF
TRBJ2-7	NA	NA	TRBV5-4	TGTGCCAGCAGCCGGGAACTTAACAAGTACGAGCAGTACTTC	CASSRELNKYEQYF
TRBJ2-1	NA	NA	TRBV3-1/TRBV3-2	TGTGCCAGCAGCCAAGGGTGGGGAAACAATGAGCAGTTCTTC	CASSQGWGNNEQFF
TRBJ2-3	NA	NA	TRBV14	TGTGCCAGCAGCCAGACCACTTCTAGCACAGATACGCAGTATTTT	CASSQTTSSTDTQYF
TRBJ2-7	NA	NA	TRBV3-1/TRBV3-2	TGTGCCAGCAGCCCCCGGTCCCCCCCTGCCAACGAGCAGTACTTC	CASSPRSPPANEQYF
TRBJ1-1	TRBD1	NA	TRBV18	TGTGCCAGCTCACAGGACAGGCAAGCTTTCTTT	CASSQDRQAFF
TRBJ1-2	NA	NA	TRBV6-1	TGTGCCAGCAGTGAAGCAGGGCCTGGCTACACCTTC	CASSEAGPGYTF
TRBJ1-5	NA	NA	TRBV5-6	TGTGCCAGCAGCTTGTCGGGGGCTGGCAATCAGCCCCAGCATTTT	CASSLSGAGNQPQHF
TRBJ2-5	NA	NA	TRBV11-2	TGTGCCAGCAGCTTAGGGTCCTCAGCAGGGAGGGAGACCCAGTACTTC	CASSLGSSAGRETQYF
TRBJ2-7	NA	NA	TRBV11-2	TGTGCCAGCAGCTATCAGGGTGCCGACGAGCAGTACTTC	CASSYQGADEQYF